One sample yielded the 30 T cell receptor beta chains listed below, sequenced in a study of blood T cell repertoires in COVID-19 (dated by TCRdb to 2019 to 2021). Receptors were amplified or captured by the immunoSEQ multiplex PCR assay. The source is immuneACCESS, and TCRdb retained only in-frame sequences with V and J called. Part of the clones is not carried over; for the studies checked, unresolved V genes explain less than half of this, and the remainder is unexplained. For this sample there are about 200,000 clones; more than 70% appear just once. About 8.1% of the sample comes from the top ten. Sequencing input: PBMCs or T cells enriched from blood (not recorded which). The origin of the receptors is a woman aged 18-29 years who had recovered from COVID-19.

The rearrangement uses TRBV5-5 and TRBJ1-5; 9 nucleotides match TRBD1. The V gene end was trimmed by 4 bases and the J gene end by 5 bases; junction bases not matched to a gene: 7. CDR1 is SGHKS and CDR2 is YYEKEE in the germline V gene (reference sequence). The CDR3 runs to 15 residues. CDR3 coding DNA: TGTGCCAGCAGCCCGGACAGGGGTGGTGATCAGCCCCAGCATTTT. Its translation is CASSPDRGGDQPQHF. Full variable domain (missing parts from reference TRBV5-5 and TRBJ1-5): DAGVTQSPTHLIKTRGQQVTLRCSPISGHKSVSWYQQVLGQGPQFIFQYYEKEERGRGNFPDRFSARQFPNYSSELNVNALLLGDSALYLCASSPDRGGDQPQHFGDGTRLSIL.

The rearrangement links TRBV9 to TRBJ1-4, with a weak D call TRBD1 (6 bases). Deletions cut 4 bases from V and 7 bases from J, with 17 bases between. The CDR3 length is 15 residues. CDR1 and CDR2 (germline): SGDLS, YYNGEE. The CDR3 reads CASSTRPEGGEKLFF. CDR3 DNA sequence: TGTGCCAGCAGCACCCGTCCCGAAGGGGGTGAAAAACTGTTTTTT. Using reference TRBV9 and TRBJ1-4 for the parts outside the CDR3, the full variable domain is DSGVTQTPKHLITATGQRVTLRCSPRSGDLSVYWYQQSLDQGLQFLIQYYNGEERAKGNILERFSAQQFPDLHSELNLSSLELGDSALYFCASSTRPEGGEKLFFGSGTQLSVL.

This chain uses TRBV7-9 with TRBJ2-6; a possible D gene is TRBD1 (5 bases). The germline V gene encodes CDR1 SEHNR and CDR2 FQNEAQ (reference sequence). There are 17 residues in the CDR3. Trimming removed 0 bases at V and 0 bases at J, with 9 bases between. The CDR3 is CASSLAGPASGANVLTF. Here the CDR3 DNA reads TGTGCCAGCAGCTTAGCGGGGCCAGCCTCTGGGGCCAACGTCCTGACTTTC. Supplemented by reference TRBV7-9 and TRBJ2-6, the full variable domain reads DTGVSQNPRHKITKRGQNVTFRCDPISEHNRLYWYRQTLGQGPEFLTYFQNEAQLEKSRLLSDRFSAERPKGSFSTLEIQRTEQGDSAMYLCASSLAGPASGANVLTFGAGSRLTVL.

The chain joins TRBV27 to TRBJ2-7, with 7 positions matching TRBD2. This CDR3 has 13 residues. CDR1 and CDR2 (germline): MNHEY, SMNVEV (reference sequence). After removal of 6 bases from V and 5 bases from J, the junction contained 7 bases not matched to a gene. CDR3 nucleotides: TGTGCCAGCAGGGGGGGGATTCGGGACGAGCAGTACTTC. It translates to CASRGGIRDEQYF.

V gene TRBV6-2 or TRBV6-3 combines with J gene TRBJ2-7; D unresolved. Between the trimmed V and J ends, which lost 1 base and 2 bases, there was a span of 6 bases. Per the germline V gene, CDR1 is MNHEY and CDR2 is SVGEGT. The CDR3 runs 13 residues. The CDR3: CASSYLATYEQYF. In DNA form, the CDR3 reads TGTGCCAGCAGTTACTTAGCAACCTACGAGCAGTACTTC.

The chain combines TRBV6-5 with TRBJ2-3; D unclear. CDR1 is MNHEY and CDR2 is SVGAGI in the germline V gene. The CDR3 is 11 residues long. Trimming left V 5 bases short and J 6 bases short, with 6 bases between. DNA for the CDR3: TGTGCCAGCAGTCAGTCCGATACGCAGTATTTT. It is translated as CASSQSDTQYF.

CDR3 sequence (DNA): TGTGCCACCCAAAGAAGGGGACTTGAAAAACTGTTTTTT. The encoded protein is CATQRRGLEKLFF. The chain recombines TRBV24-1 with TRBJ1-4; D possibly corresponds to TRBD1 (5 bases). The CDR3 spans 13 residues. Germline V gene data show CDR1 as KGHDR and CDR2 as SFDVKD. Trimming removed 9 bases from V and 7 bases from J, with 14 bases in between.

The V gene is TRBV28, the J gene TRBJ2-2; 7 nucleotides align to TRBD2. This CDR3 contains 15 residues. The ends lost 6 bases at V and 0 bases at J; junction bases unmatched: 4. CDR1 and CDR2 (germline): MDHEN, SYDVKM. CDR3 coding DNA: TGTGCCAGCAGCCAAGCGGGGACGAACACCGGGGAGCTGTTTTTT. As protein: CASSQAGTNTGELFF. Full variable domain (rest looked up from reference TRBV28 and TRBJ2-2): DVKVTQSSRYLVKRTGEKVFLECVQDMDHENMFWYRQDPGLGLRLIYFSYDVKMKEKGDIPEGYSVSREKKERFSLILESASTNQTSMYLCASSQAGTNTGELFFGEGSRLTVL.

The CDR3 bases are TGTGCCAGCAGTTTAAGAGGGTCTAAAGCTTTCTTT. It translates to CASSLRGSKAFF. The chain combines TRBV28 with TRBJ1-1; D is unclear. The CDR3 runs 12 residues. V was trimmed by 2 bases and J by 9 bases, leaving 10 bases between them. Germline CDR1 is MDHEN and CDR2 is SYDVKM.

The gene calls are TRBV10-3 and TRBJ1-4; a possible D gene is TRBD1 (5 bases). Looked up from germline, CDR1 is ENHRY and CDR2 is SYGVKD. Trimming cost V 3 bases and J 2 bases, with 19 bases left between them. This CDR3 spans 18 amino acids. The CDR3 region has the DNA TGTGCCATCAGTGATACCCGGAAGGGGTACGAGACTAATGAAAAACTGTTTTTT. This translates into CAISDTRKGYETNEKLFF.

This clone was seen just once. Within the sample, other DNA sequences also encode this same CDR3. The chain employs TRBV6-5 and TRBJ1-2, with TRBD1 matching over 7 bases. Germline-derived CDR1 and CDR2 are MNHEY and SVGAGI. V lost 2 bases and J lost 5; bases outside the gene matches: 2. This CDR3 has 13 amino acids. This CDR3 is CASSYTGEYGYTF. The CDR3 coding sequence is TGTGCCAGCAGTTACACAGGGGAGTATGGCTACACCTTC.

This clone was observed once. The chain has TRBV11-1 and TRBJ2-7; possible D gene TRBD2, 6 bases. The germline V gene encodes CDR1 SGHAT and CDR2 FQDESV (reference sequence). The CDR3 extends over 14 amino acids. V lost 3 bases and J 5 bases, leaving 14 bases between the germline ends. The CDR3 sequence is CASSLGRGNDEQYF. CDR3 DNA: TGTGCCAGCAGCTTGGGGCGGGGTAACGACGAGCAGTACTTC.

The chain employs TRBV20-1 and TRBJ1-3; D not certain. Germline lookup yields CDR1 DFQATT and CDR2 SNEGSKA (reference sequence). The CDR3 spans 14 residues. V was trimmed by 3 bases and J by 2 bases, leaving 11 bases between them. The CDR3 sequence is CSASITATGNTIYF. The CDR3 DNA follows: TGCAGTGCTAGTATTACAGCAACTGGAAACACCATATATTTT.

The chain uses TRBV5-1 and TRBJ1-1; the D is unclear. The CDR3 runs 15 residues. The germline V gene encodes CDR1 SGHRS and CDR2 YFSETQ. V was clipped by 0 bases and J by 0 bases, with 9 bases between them. CDR3 nucleotides: TGCGCCAGCAGCTTGGCGCCAGACATGAACACTGAAGCTTTCTTT. This sequence encodes CASSLAPDMNTEAFF.

This clone was counted once. V and J are TRBV7-9 and TRBJ1-4; perhaps TRBD1 as D (5 bases). Looked up from germline, CDR1 is SEHNR and CDR2 is FQNEAQ (reference sequence). This CDR3 is built from 14 residues. Trimming shortened V by 1 base and J by 8 bases, and 11 bases separated the two germline ends. CDR3 region: CASSLDRRGEKLFF. The CDR3 DNA reads as TGTGCCAGCAGCTTAGACCGGAGGGGCGAAAAACTGTTTTTT.

CDR3 loop: CASSSRTSGGVTDTQYF. In DNA form, the CDR3 reads TGTGCCAGCAGCTCCCGGACTAGCGGGGGGGTGACAGATACGCAGTATTTT. The genes are TRBV7-8 and TRBJ2-3, with TRBD2 matching over 15 bases. Germline CDR1 SGHVS, CDR2 FQNEAQ. V was clipped by 4 bases and J by 3 bases; unmatched bases: 5. The CDR3 totals 17 residues. The complete variable domain, with remaining parts taken from reference TRBV7-8 and TRBJ2-3, reads GAGVSQSPRYKVAKRGQDVALRCDPISGHVSLFWYQQALGQGPEFLTYFQNEAQLDKSGLPSDRFFAERPEGSVSTLKIQRTQQEDSAVYLCASSSRTSGGVTDTQYFGPGTRLTVL.

This chain uses TRBV6-5 with TRBJ2-7; 8 nucleotides line up with TRBD1. The CDR3 is 12 residues long. Trimming at V came to 10 bases and at J to 2 bases, leaving 4 bases not matched to a gene. The germline CDR1 and CDR2 sequences are MNHEY and SVGAGI. CDR3 loop: CAIRTGTYEQYF. DNA for the CDR3: TGTGCCATCCGGACAGGGACCTACGAGCAGTACTTC.

The V call is TRBV21-1, the J call TRBJ1-2; TRBD1, as called in the table, went unchecked against the DNA. TRBV21-1 is annotated as a pseudogene. CDR3 size: 12 residues. The DNA of the CDR3 is TGTGCCAGCAAGGGGGCTAACTATGGCTACACCTTC. Translated, it gives CASKGANYGYTF.

V and J are TRBV12-3 or TRBV12-4 and TRBJ1-1; unclear D gene. The CDR3 is 11 amino acids. V was cut by 3 bases and J by 11 bases, with 10 bases left in between. The CDR3 spells CASSFFNEAFF. In DNA, the CDR3 is TGTGCCAGCAGTTTTTTCAATGAGGCTTTCTTT.

The V call is TRBV27, the J call TRBJ2-1; D may be TRBD2 (5 bases). The CDR3 is made up of 12 amino acids. Per the germline V gene, CDR1 is MNHEY and CDR2 is SMNVEV (reference sequence). The germline V and J ends were trimmed by 5 bases and 11 bases, with 13 bases remaining between them. Here the CDR3 DNA reads TGTGCCAGCAGTGCACTTCCGGGGAAGCAGTTCTTC. Translated, it gives CASSALPGKQFF.

V is TRBV7-9 and J is TRBJ2-2; D possibly corresponds to TRBD1 (6 bases). CDR1 is SEHNR, CDR2 FQNEAQ, per germline (reference sequence). V gave up 5 bases and J gave up 2 bases, with 12 bases separating them. The CDR3 sequence is 15 residues long. CDR3 in DNA: TGTGCCAGCAGCCAAGGACAGCTAAACACCGGGGAGCTGTTTTTT. Its translation: CASSQGQLNTGELFF.

The chain links TRBV18 to TRBJ2-1; 10 bases agree with TRBD2. CDR3 length: 14 amino acids. Trimming at V came to 4 bases and at J to 10 bases, leaving 7 bases not matched to a gene. Germline V gene data show CDR1 as KGHSH and CDR2 as LQKENI. CDR3 DNA: TGTGCCAGCTCACGAGAGACTAGCGGGCTGGAGCAGTTCTTC. Its protein product is CASSRETSGLEQFF. Full variable domain (outside the CDR3, taken from reference TRBV18 and TRBJ2-1): NAGVMQNPRHLVRRRGQEARLRCSPMKGHSHVYWYRQLPEEGLKFMVYLQKENIIDESGMPKERFSAEFPKEGPSILRIQQVVRGDSAAYFCASSRETSGLEQFFGPGTRLTVL.

A single count supports this clone. The chain joins TRBV28 to TRBJ2-5; TRBD2 might be the D (6 bases). With 7 bases removed from V and 7 bases from J, the gap between germline ends came to 22 bases. The CDR3 has 15 residues. The germline V gene has CDR1 MDHEN and CDR2 SYDVKM. The chain's CDR3 is CASTRMGGLGRTQYF. CDR3 DNA: TGTGCCAGCACCCGCATGGGGGGACTCGGGAGGACCCAGTACTTC. The full variable domain, its missing parts supplied by reference TRBV28 and TRBJ2-5, is DVKVTQSSRYLVKRTGEKVFLECVQDMDHENMFWYRQDPGLGLRLIYFSYDVKMKEKGDIPEGYSVSREKKERFSLILESASTNQTSMYLCASTRMGGLGRTQYFGPGTRLLVL.

The chain links TRBV7-2 to TRBJ1-1; 9 bases agree with TRBD1. With 5 bases clipped from V and 3 bases from J, the junction kept 7 bases outside the gene matches. The germline CDR1 and CDR2 sequences are SGHTA and FQGNSA. The CDR3 has 15 residues. CDR3 sequence reads: CASSQRGTGYTEAFF. CDR3 sequence (DNA): TGTGCCAGCAGCCAGAGGGGGACAGGGTACACTGAAGCTTTCTTT.

There are a few counts of this clone. The same CDR3 is also encoded by other DNA sequences in this sample. DNA of the CDR3: TGTGCCAGCAGTTTCCCTAGATATGAGCAGTTCTTC. It specifies CASSFPRYEQFF. J is TRBJ2-1 and V is TRBV12-3 or TRBV12-4; D not resolved. The CDR3 spans 12 residues. Between the trimmed V and J ends, which lost 3 bases and 8 bases, there was a span of 8 bases.

The chain recombines TRBV5-1 with TRBJ1-1, with 7 bases aligning to TRBD1. Germline lookup yields CDR1 SGHRS and CDR2 YFSETQ. Trimming at V came to 0 bases and at J to 1 base, leaving 6 bases not matched to a gene. The CDR3 runs 16 residues. The CDR3 sequence is CASSLVPGGRNTEAFF. CDR3 DNA sequence: TGCGCCAGCAGCTTGGTGCCAGGGGGGAGGAACACTGAAGCTTTCTTT.

CDR3 nucleotide sequence: TGTGCCAGCAGTTACTCTCCAGGGTATGTCAATGAGCAGTTCTTC. This translates into CASSYSPGYVNEQFF. The chain employs TRBV6-5 and TRBJ2-1; tentative D call: TRBD1 (5 bases). The CDR3 has 15 residues. Trimming pared 0 bases from V and 6 bases from J, leaving 12 bases between. Germline values: CDR1 MNHEY, CDR2 SVGAGI.

J is TRBJ1-2 and V is TRBV21-1. TRBV21-1 corresponds to a pseudogene. The CDR3 loop spans 14 amino acids. The CDR3: CASTHNWGGRGYTF. The CDR3 coding sequence is TGTGCCAGCACCCATAATTGGGGGGGTCGGGGCTACACCTTC.

The rearrangement links TRBV3-1 (or the pseudogene TRBV3-2) to TRBJ2-5; TRBD2 might be the D (6 bases). Between the trimmed V and J ends, which lost 4 bases and 1 base, there was a span of 19 bases. The CDR3 sequence is 17 residues long. The germline V gene has CDR1 LGHDT and CDR2 YNNKEL (reference sequence). For the CDR3, the DNA is TGTGCCAGCAGCCCTAGCGATCTTAGGCTTACCCAAGAGACCCAGTACTTC. Amino acids: CASSPSDLRLTQETQYF.

The V gene is TRBV3-1 (or the pseudogene TRBV3-2), the J gene TRBJ2-3; D call uncertain. The germline V gene has CDR1 LGHDT and CDR2 YNNKEL (reference sequence). Trimming cost V 1 base and J 9 bases, with 8 bases left between them. The CDR3 is 12 residues long. The chain's CDR3 is CASSQAPQTQYF. Here the CDR3 DNA reads TGTGCCAGCAGCCAAGCCCCACAGACGCAGTATTTT.